The 20 T cell receptor beta chains below all came from one sample that was sequenced in a study of CD8 T cells in Susac syndrome (dated by TCRdb to 2018 to 2020). Library generation was performed with the immunoSEQ multiplex PCR assay. RNA was extracted with the RNeasy kit and about 0.5 to 1 ug was reverse transcribed using random hexamers. TCRdb trimmed the raw reads at Q25, called clones with MiXCR and kept productive beta chains. All rows with the same CDR3 protein become a single entry with the most common DNA and genes. This sample has about 110,000 distinct CDR3 sequences in its table, and less than 95% of those were observed once. The ten largest clonotypes hold 0.41% of the sample. Sequencing was carried out using CD8+ T cells from PBMCs. The origin of the receptors is a human donor with Susac syndrome.

V usage is TRBV29-1 and J usage is TRBJ2-3; TRBD1 is a possible D gene (5 bases). Per the germline V gene, CDR1 is SQVTM and CDR2 is ANQGSEA. CDR3 size: 15 residues. V shed 6 bases and J shed 3 bases, with 19 bases lying between them. CDR3 nucleotide sequence: TGCAGCGTGGCAGGGTATCCCACTTGGACAGATACGCAGTATTTT. Translated, it gives CSVAGYPTWTDTQYF.

V is TRBV9 and J is TRBJ2-2; 7 positions agree with TRBD2. Germline loops: CDR1 SGDLS, CDR2 YYNGEE. Unmatched junction bases numbered 6, after V lost 4 bases and J lost 9 bases. The CDR3 loop spans 13 amino acids. The CDR3 loop is CASSQMTSRELFF. DNA for the CDR3: TGTGCCAGCAGCCAGATGACTAGCCGGGAGCTGTTTTTT.

This sequence joins TRBV7-2 and TRBJ2-7, with unresolved D. CDR3 length equals 11 residues. CDR1 is SGHTA and CDR2 is FQGNSA in the germline V gene. The V end was cut by 6 bases, the J end by 3 bases, with 6 bases between. The CDR3 loop is CASRTGYEQYF. The CDR3 coding sequence is TGTGCCAGCAGAACGGGCTACGAGCAGTACTTC.

The rearrangement joins TRBV14 to TRBJ1-1; D is uncertain. Germline CDR1 and CDR2: SGHDN and FVKESK. V was trimmed by 1 base and J by 0 bases, leaving 9 bases between them. The CDR3 consists of 15 residues. CDR3: CASSQGGRLNTEAFF. The CDR3 nucleotides read TGTGCCAGCAGCCAAGGTGGCAGGTTGAACACTGAAGCTTTCTTT.

This chain joins TRBV7-9 and TRBJ2-7; D may match TRBD1 or TRBD2 (5 bases each). Per germline, CDR1 SEHNR and CDR2 FQNEAQ (reference sequence). The CDR3 length is 16 residues. V gave up 6 bases and J gave up 5 bases, with 23 bases separating them. The CDR3 DNA follows: TGTGCCAGCAGTCCCCCCCGTGGGACCAAGATCGACGAGCAGTACTTC. It is translated as CASSPPRGTKIDEQYF.

About this clonotype: Relative to the germline gene, one junction end is altered; a read error may explain this. V gene TRBV2 combines with J gene TRBJ1-5; TRBD1 matches 8 bases. The germline gives CDR1 SNHLY, CDR2 FYNNEI. This CDR3 is built from 13 residues. CDR3 residues: CASTEQGGQPQHF. In nucleotides, the CDR3 is TGTGCCAGCACTGAACAGGGGGGCCAGCCCCAGCATTTT.

The CDR3 bases are TGCAGTGCTAGCGGGACTAGCGGGGTTCAGGAGCAGTTCTTC. It is translated as CSASGTSGVQEQFF. V is TRBV20-1 and J is TRBJ2-1; 13 bases fit TRBD2. Germline CDR1 DFQATT, CDR2 SNEGSKA (reference sequence). V trimming: 3 bases; J trimming: 10 bases; junction bases outside the gene matches: 6. The CDR3 runs 14 residues.

V gene TRBV7-6 combines with J gene TRBJ1-5; D remains ambiguous. The germline V gene has CDR1 SGHVS and CDR2 FNYEAQ. The V end lost 5 bases, the J end lost 5 bases, and 13 bases lay between the germline ends. This CDR3 is built from 14 residues. CDR3 sequence: CASSLLGDHQPQHF. CDR3 bases: TGTGCCAGCAGCCTTTTGGGAGACCATCAGCCCCAGCATTTT. Full variable domain (remainder filled in from reference TRBV7-6 and TRBJ1-5): GAGVSQSPRYKVTKRGQDVALRCDPISGHVSLYWYRQALGQGPEFLTYFNYEAQQDKSGLPNDRFSAERPEGSISTLTIQRTEQRDSAMYRCASSLLGDHQPQHFGDGTRLSIL.

This chain links TRBV3-1 with TRBJ2-7; D possibly corresponds to TRBD2 (6 bases). The V end was cut by 0 bases, the J end by 2 bases, with 11 bases between. Per germline, CDR1 LGHDT and CDR2 YNNKEL (reference sequence). This CDR3 has 15 residues. CDR3 in amino acids: CASSQDPGETYEQYF. CDR3 nucleotides: TGTGCCAGCAGCCAAGATCCGGGGGAAACCTACGAGCAGTACTTC.

This clonotype occurred once. The chain combines TRBV7-9 with TRBJ1-2; D ambiguous. This CDR3 region has 12 residues. CDR1 is SEHNR and CDR2 is FQNEAQ in the germline V gene (reference sequence). Trimming took 4 bases from V and 8 from J, leaving 11 bases between them. CDR3 in DNA: TGTGCCAGCAGCTCAGACGTCAAAGGCTACACCTTC. It encodes CASSSDVKGYTF.

The CDR3 loop is CASTPSRLTEAFF. CDR3 bases: TGTGCCAGCACCCCGTCGAGGCTCACTGAAGCTTTCTTT. The J gene is TRBJ1-1, the V gene TRBV7-6, with D unclear. V was trimmed by 7 bases and J by 4 bases, leaving 13 bases between them. Germline V gene lookup returns CDR1 SGHVS and CDR2 FNYEAQ. The CDR3 totals 13 residues.

This clonotype was found once. The rearrangement links TRBV2 to TRBJ1-1; TRBD1 might be the D (6 bases). V was pared by 6 bases and J by 0 bases, with 11 bases between. The germline V gene has CDR1 SNHLY and CDR2 FYNNEI. CDR3 length: 14 residues. This CDR3 reads CASSQGTMNTEAFF. CDR3 DNA: TGTGCCAGCAGCCAGGGGACTATGAACACTGAAGCTTTCTTT.

The V and J genes are TRBV13 and TRBJ1-6, with D possibly TRBD1 on 5 matching bases. This CDR3 is 13 amino acids long. Germline values: CDR1 PRHDT, CDR2 FYEKMQ (reference sequence). V lost 5 bases and J lost 9, with 11 bases in between. The CDR3 bases are TGTGCCAGCAGCCTCCGGGACGGTTCACCCCTCCACTTT. Translating gives CASSLRDGSPLHF.

V is TRBV29-1 and J is TRBJ2-2; D remains ambiguous. CDR3 size: 14 residues. Trimming took 2 bases from V and 1 from J, leaving 8 bases between them. Per the germline V gene, CDR1 is SQVTM and CDR2 is ANQGSEA. For the CDR3, the DNA is TGCAGCGTTGAACAGGCCTGGAACACCGGGGAGCTGTTTTTT. The encoded protein is CSVEQAWNTGELFF.

The genes are TRBV20-1 and TRBJ2-2, with D possibly being TRBD1 (5 bases). Germline V gene data show CDR1 as DFQATT and CDR2 as SNEGSKA (reference sequence). Trimming pared 2 bases from V and 4 bases from J, leaving 14 bases between. This CDR3 has 15 residues. The CDR3 region has the DNA TGCAGTGCTAGATTCTTGACAGACCTCACCGGGGAGCTGTTTTTT. Translating it yields CSARFLTDLTGELFF.

The V call is TRBV27, the J call TRBJ2-3; the D call may be TRBD1 or TRBD2 (5 bases each). Germline lookup yields CDR1 MNHEY and CDR2 SMNVEV (reference sequence). V was clipped by 3 bases and J by 6 bases, with 10 bases between them. The CDR3 is 13 amino acids. The CDR3 nucleotides are TGTGCCAGCAGTTTGGGGGTGGCCGATACGCAGTATTTT. As protein: CASSLGVADTQYF.

This chain links TRBV19 with TRBJ1-5; maybe TRBD1 (6 bases). The length of the CDR3 is 15 residues. Germline V gene lookup returns CDR1 LNHDA and CDR2 SQIVND (reference sequence). Deletions cut 1 base from V and 3 bases from J, with 10 bases between. CDR3 region: CASSIVGTNNQPQHF. The CDR3 DNA reads TGTGCCAGTAGTATAGTCGGGACAAACAATCAGCCCCAGCATTTT.

The chain combines TRBV12-5 with TRBJ1-5; D not resolved. Germline V gene lookup returns CDR1 LGHNT and CDR2 FRNRAP. The CDR3 covers 11 residues. The V end was cut by 7 bases, the J end by 4 bases, with 5 bases between. CDR3 protein: CASAINQPQHF. DNA for the CDR3: TGTGCTAGTGCCATAAATCAGCCCCAGCATTTT. Full variable domain (rest looked up from reference TRBV12-5 and TRBJ1-5): DARVTQTPRHKVTEMGQEVTMRCQPILGHNTVFWYRQTMMQGLELLAYFRNRAPLDDSGMPKDRFSAEMPDATLATLKIQPSEPRDSAVYFCASAINQPQHFGDGTRLSIL.

The chain has TRBV9 and TRBJ2-2, with 7 bases that match TRBD2. CDR1 and CDR2 from the germline V gene are SGDLS and YYNGEE. The CDR3 has 16 amino acids. Losses at the gene ends were 1 base for V and 0 bases for J; bases not matched to a gene: 3. CDR3 loop: CASSVPAGANTGELFF. CDR3 nucleotides: TGTGCCAGCAGCGTACCCGCGGGGGCGAACACCGGGGAGCTGTTTTTT.

The chain employs TRBV7-6 and TRBJ2-6, with 11 bases aligning to TRBD2. This CDR3 region has 22 residues. Germline lookup yields CDR1 SGHVS and CDR2 FNYEAQ. V lost 0 bases and J lost 0; bases outside the gene matches: 13. The CDR3, as DNA: TGTGCCAGCAGCTTAGCGACCCTTTTGACTAGCGGGGATAACTCTGGGGCCAACGTCCTGACTTTC. Residues: CASSLATLLTSGDNSGANVLTF. The whole variable domain, remainder taken from reference TRBV7-6 and TRBJ2-6, is GAGVSQSPRYKVTKRGQDVALRCDPISGHVSLYWYRQALGQGPEFLTYFNYEAQQDKSGLPNDRFSAERPEGSISTLTIQRTEQRDSAMYRCASSLATLLTSGDNSGANVLTFGAGSRLTVL.